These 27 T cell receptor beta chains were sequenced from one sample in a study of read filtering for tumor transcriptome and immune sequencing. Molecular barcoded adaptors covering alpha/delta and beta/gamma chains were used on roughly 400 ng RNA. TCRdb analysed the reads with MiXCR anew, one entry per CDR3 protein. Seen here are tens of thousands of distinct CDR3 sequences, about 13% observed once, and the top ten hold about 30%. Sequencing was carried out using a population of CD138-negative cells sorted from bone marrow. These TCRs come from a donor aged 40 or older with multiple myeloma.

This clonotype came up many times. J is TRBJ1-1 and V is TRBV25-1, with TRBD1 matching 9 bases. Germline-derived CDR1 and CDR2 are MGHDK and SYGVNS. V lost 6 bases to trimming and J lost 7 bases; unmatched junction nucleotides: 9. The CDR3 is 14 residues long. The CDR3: CASRKTGGKGEAFF. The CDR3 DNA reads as TGTGCCAGCAGGAAGACAGGGGGGAAAGGTGAAGCTTTCTTT.

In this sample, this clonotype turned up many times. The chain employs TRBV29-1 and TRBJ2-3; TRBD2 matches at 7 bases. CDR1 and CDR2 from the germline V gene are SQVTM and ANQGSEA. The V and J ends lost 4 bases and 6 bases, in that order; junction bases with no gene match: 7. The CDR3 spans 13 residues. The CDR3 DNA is TGCAGCGTTGCGCAGGGACTACCGGATACGCAGTATTTT. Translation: CSVAQGLPDTQYF.

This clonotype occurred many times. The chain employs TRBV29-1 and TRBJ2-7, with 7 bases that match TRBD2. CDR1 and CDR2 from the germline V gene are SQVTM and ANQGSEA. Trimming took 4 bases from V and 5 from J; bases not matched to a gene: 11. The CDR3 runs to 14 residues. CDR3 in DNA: TGCAGCGTTGGCGGGGGTTCTAAAAACAACGAGCAGTACTTC. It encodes CSVGGGSKNNEQYF.

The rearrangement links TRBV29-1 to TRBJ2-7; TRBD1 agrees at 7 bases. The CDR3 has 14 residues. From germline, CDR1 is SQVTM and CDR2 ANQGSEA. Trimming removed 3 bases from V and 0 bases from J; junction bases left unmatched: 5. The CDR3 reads CSVEGTESSYEQYF. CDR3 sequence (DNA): TGCAGCGTTGAGGGGACAGAGAGCTCCTACGAGCAGTACTTC.

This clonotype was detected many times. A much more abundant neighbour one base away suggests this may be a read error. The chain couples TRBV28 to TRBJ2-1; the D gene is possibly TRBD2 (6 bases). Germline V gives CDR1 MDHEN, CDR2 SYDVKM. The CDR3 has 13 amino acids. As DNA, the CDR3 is TGTGCCAGCAGTGGGGACTTCTACAGTGAGCAGTTCTTC. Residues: CASSGDFYSEQFF.

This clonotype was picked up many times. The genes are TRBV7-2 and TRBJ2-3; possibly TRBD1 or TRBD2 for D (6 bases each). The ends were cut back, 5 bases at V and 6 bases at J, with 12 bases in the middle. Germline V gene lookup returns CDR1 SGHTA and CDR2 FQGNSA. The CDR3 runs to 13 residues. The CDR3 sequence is CASSPGAWDTQYF. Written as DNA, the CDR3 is TGTGCCAGCAGCCCGGGGGCATGGGATACGCAGTATTTT.

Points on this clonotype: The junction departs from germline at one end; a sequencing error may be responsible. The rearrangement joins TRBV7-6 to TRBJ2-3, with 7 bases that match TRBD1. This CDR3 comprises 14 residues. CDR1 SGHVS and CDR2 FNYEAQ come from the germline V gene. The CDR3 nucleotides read TGTGCCAGCAGCCAGACAGGGTACGCAGATATGCAGTATTTT. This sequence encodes CASSQTGYADMQYF.

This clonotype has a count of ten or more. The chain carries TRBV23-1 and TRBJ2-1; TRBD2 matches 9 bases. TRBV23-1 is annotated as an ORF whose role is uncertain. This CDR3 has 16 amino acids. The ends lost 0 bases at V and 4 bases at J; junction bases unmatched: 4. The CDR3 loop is CASSQSGLAGYNEQFF. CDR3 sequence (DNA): TGCGCCAGCAGTCAATCGGGTCTAGCGGGGTACAATGAGCAGTTCTTC.

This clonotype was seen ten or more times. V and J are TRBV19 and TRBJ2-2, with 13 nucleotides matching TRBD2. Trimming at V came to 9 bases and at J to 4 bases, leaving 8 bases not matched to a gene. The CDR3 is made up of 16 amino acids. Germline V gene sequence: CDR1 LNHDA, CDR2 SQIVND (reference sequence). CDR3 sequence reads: CASRTSGSGGTGELFF. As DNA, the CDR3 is TGTGCCAGCCGGACTAGCGGGAGTGGGGGCACCGGGGAGCTGTTTTTT.

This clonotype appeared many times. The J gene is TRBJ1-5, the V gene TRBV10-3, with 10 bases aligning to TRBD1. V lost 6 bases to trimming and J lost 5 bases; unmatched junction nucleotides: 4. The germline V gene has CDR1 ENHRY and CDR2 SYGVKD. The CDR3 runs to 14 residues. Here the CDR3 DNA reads TGTGCCATCAGGGCAGACAGGGGGCATCAGCCCCAGCATTTT. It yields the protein CAIRADRGHQPQHF.

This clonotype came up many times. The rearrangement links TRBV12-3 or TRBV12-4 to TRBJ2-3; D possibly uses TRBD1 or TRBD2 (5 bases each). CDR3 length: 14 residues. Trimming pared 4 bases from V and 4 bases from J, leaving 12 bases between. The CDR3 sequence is CASSYSGTPDTQYF. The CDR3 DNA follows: TGTGCCAGCAGTTATTCAGGGACGCCAGATACGCAGTATTTT.

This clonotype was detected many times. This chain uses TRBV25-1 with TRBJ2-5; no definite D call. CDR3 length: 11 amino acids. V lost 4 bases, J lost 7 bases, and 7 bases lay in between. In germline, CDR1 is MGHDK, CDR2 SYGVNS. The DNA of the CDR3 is TGTGCCAGCAGTGCGACGGGGACCCAGTACTTC. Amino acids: CASSATGTQYF.

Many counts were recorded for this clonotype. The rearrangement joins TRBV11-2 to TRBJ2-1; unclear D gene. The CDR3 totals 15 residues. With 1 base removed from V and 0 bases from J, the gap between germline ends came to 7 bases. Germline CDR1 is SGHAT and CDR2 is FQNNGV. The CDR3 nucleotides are TGTGCCAGCAGCTTAGGGCAAAGCTCCTACAATGAGCAGTTCTTC. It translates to CASSLGQSSYNEQFF.

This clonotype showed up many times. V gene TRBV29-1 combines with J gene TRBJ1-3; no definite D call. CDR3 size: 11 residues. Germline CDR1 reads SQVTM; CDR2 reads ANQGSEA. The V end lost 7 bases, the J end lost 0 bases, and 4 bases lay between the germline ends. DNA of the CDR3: TGCAGCGGGAGCTCTGGAAACACCATATATTTT. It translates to CSGSSGNTIYF.

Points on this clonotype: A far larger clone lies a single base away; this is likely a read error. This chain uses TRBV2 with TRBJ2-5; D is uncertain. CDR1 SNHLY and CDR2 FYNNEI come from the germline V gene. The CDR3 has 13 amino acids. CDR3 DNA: TGTGCCAGCAGTCGGACCAACCAAGAGGCCCAGTACTTC. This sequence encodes CASSRTNQEAQYF.

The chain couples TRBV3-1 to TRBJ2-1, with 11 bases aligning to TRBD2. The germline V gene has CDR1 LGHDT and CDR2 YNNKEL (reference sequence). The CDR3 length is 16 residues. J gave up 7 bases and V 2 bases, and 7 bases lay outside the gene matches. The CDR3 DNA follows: TGTGCCAGCAGCCAATCCACTAGCGGGGGAAGGAATGAGCAGTTCTTC. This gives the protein CASSQSTSGGRNEQFF.

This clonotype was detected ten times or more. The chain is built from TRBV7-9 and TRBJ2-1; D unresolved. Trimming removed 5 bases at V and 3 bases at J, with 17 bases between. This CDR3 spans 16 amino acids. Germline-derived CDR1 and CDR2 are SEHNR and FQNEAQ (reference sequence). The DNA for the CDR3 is TGTGCCAGCAGCCTTGTCGCGGTCCTCAGCTACAATGAGCAGTTCTTC. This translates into CASSLVAVLSYNEQFF.

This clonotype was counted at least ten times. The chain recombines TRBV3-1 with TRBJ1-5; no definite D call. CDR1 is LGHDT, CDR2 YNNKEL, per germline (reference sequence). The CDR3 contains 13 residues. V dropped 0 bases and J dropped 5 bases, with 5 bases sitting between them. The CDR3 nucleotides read TGTGCCAGCAGCCAAGATCTGCATCAGCCCCAGCATTTT. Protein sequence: CASSQDLHQPQHF.

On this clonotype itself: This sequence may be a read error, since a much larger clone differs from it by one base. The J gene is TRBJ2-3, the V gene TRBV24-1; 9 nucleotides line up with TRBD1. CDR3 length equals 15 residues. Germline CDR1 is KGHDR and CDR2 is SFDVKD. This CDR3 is CAASDWTGGTDTQYF. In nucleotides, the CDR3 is TGTGCCGCCAGTGATTGGACAGGGGGCACAGATACGCAGTATTTT.

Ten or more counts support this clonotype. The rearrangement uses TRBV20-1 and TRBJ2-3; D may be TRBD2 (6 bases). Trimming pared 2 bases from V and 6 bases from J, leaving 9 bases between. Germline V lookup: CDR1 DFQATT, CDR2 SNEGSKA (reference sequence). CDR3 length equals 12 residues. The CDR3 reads CSARWGTDTQYF. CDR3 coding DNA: TGCAGTGCTAGATGGGGGACTGATACGCAGTATTTT.

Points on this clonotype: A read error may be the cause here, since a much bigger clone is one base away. The CDR3 reads CASSPPGTFTYGYTF. Here the CDR3 DNA reads TGCGCCAGCAGCCCTCCCGGGACCTTTACTTATGGCTACACCTTC. This chain uses TRBV5-1 with TRBJ1-2, with D maybe TRBD1 (5 bases). The CDR3 covers 15 residues. Per germline, CDR1 SGHRS and CDR2 YFSETQ. With 4 bases removed from V and 5 bases from J, the gap between germline ends came to 18 bases.

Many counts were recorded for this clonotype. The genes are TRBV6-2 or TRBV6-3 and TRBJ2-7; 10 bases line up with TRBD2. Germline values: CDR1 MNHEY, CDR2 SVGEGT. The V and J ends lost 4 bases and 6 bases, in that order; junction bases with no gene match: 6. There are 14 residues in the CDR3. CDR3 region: CASSSGTSVREQYF. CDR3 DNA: TGTGCCAGCAGTTCCGGGACTAGCGTACGCGAGCAGTACTTC.

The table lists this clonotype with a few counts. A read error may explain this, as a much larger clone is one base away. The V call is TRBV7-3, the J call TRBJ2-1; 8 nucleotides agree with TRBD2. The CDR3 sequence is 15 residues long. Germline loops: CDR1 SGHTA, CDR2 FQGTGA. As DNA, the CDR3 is TGTGCCAGCAGCCGCCAGGCGGGAGGAGGGAATGAGCAGTCCTTC. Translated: CASSRQAGGGNEQSF.

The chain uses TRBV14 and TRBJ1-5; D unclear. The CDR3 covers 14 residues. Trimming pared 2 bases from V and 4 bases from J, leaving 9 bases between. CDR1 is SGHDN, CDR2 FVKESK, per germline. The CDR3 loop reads CASSQSHANQPQHF. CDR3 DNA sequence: TGTGCCAGCAGCCAAAGTCACGCTAATCAGCCCCAGCATTTT.

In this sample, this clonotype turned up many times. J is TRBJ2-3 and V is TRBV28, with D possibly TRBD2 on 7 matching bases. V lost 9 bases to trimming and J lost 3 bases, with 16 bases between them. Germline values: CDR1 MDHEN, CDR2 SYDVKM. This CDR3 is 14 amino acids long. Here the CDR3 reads CASRGGLETDTQYF. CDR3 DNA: TGTGCCAGTAGGGGGGGGCTAGAGACAGATACGCAGTATTTT.

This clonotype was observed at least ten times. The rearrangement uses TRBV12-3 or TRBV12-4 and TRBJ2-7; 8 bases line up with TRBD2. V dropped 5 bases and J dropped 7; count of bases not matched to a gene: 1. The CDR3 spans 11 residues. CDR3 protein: CASSRGGEQYF. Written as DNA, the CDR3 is TGTGCCAGCAGTCGCGGGGGGGAGCAGTACTTC.

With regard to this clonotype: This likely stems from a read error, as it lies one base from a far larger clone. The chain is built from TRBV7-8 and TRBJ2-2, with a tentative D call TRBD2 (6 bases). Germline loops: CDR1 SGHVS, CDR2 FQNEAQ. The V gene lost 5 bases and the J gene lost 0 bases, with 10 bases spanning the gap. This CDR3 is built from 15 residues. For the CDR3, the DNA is TGTGCCAGCAGCCCCGGGGGTTCGAACACCGGGGAGCTGTTTTTT. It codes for CASSPGGSNTGELFF. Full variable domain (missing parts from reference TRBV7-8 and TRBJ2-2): GAGVSQSPRYKVAKRGQDVALRCDPISGHVSLFWYQQALGQGPEFLTYFQNEAQLDKSGLPSDRFFAERPEGSVSTLKIQRTQQEDSAVYLCASSPGGSNTGELFFGEGSRLTVL.